These 29 T cell receptor beta chains were sequenced from one sample in a study of blood T cell repertoires in COVID-19. Libraries were prepared by immunoSEQ multiplex PCR; TCRdb keeps only in-frame clonotypes and omits some of them. The sample includes 250,000 to 300,000 clones, roughly 86% of them seen just once. The material sequenced was PBMCs or T cells enriched from blood (not recorded which). The receptors derive from an older woman who had recovered from COVID-19.

V gene TRBV6-4 combines with J gene TRBJ2-1; 10 bases map to TRBD2. In germline, CDR1 is MRHNA, CDR2 SNTAGT. Trimming removed 4 bases from V and 0 bases from J; junction bases left unmatched: 0. CDR3 length: 15 amino acids. CDR3 nucleotides: TGTGCCAGCAGTGGGACTAGCGGCTCCTACAATGAGCAGTTCTTC. Translation gives CASSGTSGSYNEQFF.

V is TRBV10-3 and J is TRBJ1-4; 7 positions agree with TRBD1. Germline V gene sequence: CDR1 ENHRY, CDR2 SYGVKD. With 6 bases clipped from V and 11 bases from J, the junction kept 12 bases outside the gene matches. This CDR3 comprises 14 residues. The CDR3 DNA follows: TGTGCCATCAGGCCTACCGGGACAGAGGGGAAACTGTTTTTT. Amino acids: CAIRPTGTEGKLFF.

The V and J genes are TRBV7-9 and TRBJ2-1, with 7 positions matching TRBD1. The CDR3 totals 16 residues. The V and J ends lost 5 bases and 4 bases, in that order; junction bases with no gene match: 11. The germline CDR1 and CDR2 sequences are SEHNR and FQNEAQ (reference sequence). CDR3 nucleotide sequence: TGTGCCAGCAGCGCAGAAACAGGGGACCCTTACAATGAGCAGTTCTTC. Translated, it gives CASSAETGDPYNEQFF.

The genes are TRBV5-1 and TRBJ2-7, with 10 bases fitting TRBD2. Germline CDR1 and CDR2: SGHRS and YFSETQ. The CDR3 runs 14 residues. The V segment lost 4 bases and the J segment 3 bases; nucleotides outside the gene matches: 4. The CDR3 here is CASSPSGGVYEQYF. DNA of the CDR3: TGCGCCAGCAGCCCTAGCGGGGGTGTCTACGAGCAGTACTTC.

The J gene is TRBJ2-7, the V gene TRBV7-2, with a weak D call TRBD1 (6 bases). Germline V CDR1 and CDR2: SGHTA, FQGNSA. Trimming took off 5 bases at V and 8 bases at J, with 13 bases between the two ends. This CDR3 is built from 12 residues. The CDR3 sequence: CASSQVRGQQYF. As DNA, the CDR3 is TGTGCCAGCAGCCAAGTCAGGGGTCAGCAGTACTTC.

The J gene is TRBJ2-3, the V gene TRBV9; TRBD1 matches 8 bases. The germline gives CDR1 SGDLS, CDR2 YYNGEE. Trimming took 0 bases from V and 0 from J; bases not matched to a gene: 15. CDR3 length equals 20 residues. The CDR3 loop is CASSVATGTGRFLSTDTQYF. The CDR3 bases are TGTGCCAGCAGCGTAGCTACTGGGACAGGCCGATTTTTAAGCACAGATACGCAGTATTTT. The full variable domain, rest sourced from reference TRBV9 and TRBJ2-3, is DSGVTQTPKHLITATGQRVTLRCSPRSGDLSVYWYQQSLDQGLQFLIQYYNGEERAKGNILERFSAQQFPDLHSELNLSSLELGDSALYFCASSVATGTGRFLSTDTQYFGPGTRLTVL.

This chain uses TRBV21-1 with TRBJ2-3; the table's D call, TRBD1, has no DNA check behind it. TRBV21-1 is listed as a pseudogene. This CDR3 is built from 16 residues. CDR3 amino acids: CASSPPGGQSTDTQYF. The CDR3 bases are TGTGCCAGCAGCCCCCCAGGGGGCCAGAGCACAGATACGCAGTATTTT.

In this sample, this clone turned up once. V gene TRBV7-9 combines with J gene TRBJ1-2; D is unresolved. Trimming took 4 bases from V and 4 from J, leaving 10 bases between them. This CDR3 has 13 amino acids. CDR1 SEHNR and CDR2 FQNEAQ come from the germline V gene (reference sequence). CDR3 in DNA: TGTGCCAGCAGCTATGGCCCAGGCTATGGCTACACCTTC. It codes for CASSYGPGYGYTF. Looking up the rest from reference TRBV7-9 and TRBJ1-2 gives the full variable domain: DTGVSQNPRHKITKRGQNVTFRCDPISEHNRLYWYRQTLGQGPEFLTYFQNEAQLEKSRLLSDRFSAERPKGSFSTLEIQRTEQGDSAMYLCASSYGPGYGYTFGSGTRLTVV.

The chain joins TRBV11-2 to TRBJ2-7, with 14 bases that match TRBD2. The CDR3 runs 14 residues. V lost 8 bases and J lost 5; bases outside the gene matches: 5. The germline CDR1 and CDR2 sequences are SGHAT and FQNNGV. CDR3 DNA: TGTGCCAGCGCAGGGACTAGCGGGAGCAACGAGCAGTACTTC. Its protein product is CASAGTSGSNEQYF.

The chain has TRBV21-1 and TRBJ2-3; the table's D gene call, TRBD2, was not cross checked with the DNA. TRBV21-1 is tagged as a pseudogene. The length of the CDR3 is 23 residues. The CDR3 sequence: CASSKVLLLAPTRYSGSTDTQYF. The CDR3 bases are TGTGCCAGCAGCAAAGTCCTACTTCTTGCGCCTACCCGGTATAGTGGTAGCACAGATACGCAGTATTTT.

CDR3 loop: CASSSAGAGGSYEQYF. The CDR3 bases are TGTGCCAGCAGCTCCGCCGGGGCAGGGGGCTCCTACGAGCAGTACTTC. This sequence joins TRBV7-9 and TRBJ2-7; the match to TRBD1 covers 7 bases. The CDR3 extends over 16 amino acids. The trim removed 4 bases at V and 0 bases at J, leaving 9 bases unmatched. Germline V CDR1 and CDR2: SEHNR, FQNEAQ (reference sequence).

The chain carries TRBV15 and TRBJ1-4; TRBD1 might be the D (5 bases). Germline V gives CDR1 LNHNV, CDR2 YYDKDF (reference sequence). Trimming removed 3 bases from V and 0 bases from J, with 8 bases in between. The CDR3 loop spans 15 amino acids. The CDR3 nucleotides read TGTGCCACCAGCAGCGGGGGAGCAACTAATGAAAAACTGTTTTTT. Translated, it gives CATSSGGATNEKLFF.

The V gene is TRBV5-1, the J gene TRBJ1-1; D is perhaps TRBD1 (6 bases). Trimming shortened V by 2 bases and J by 3 bases, and 17 bases separated the two germline ends. The CDR3 length is 16 residues. Germline V CDR1 and CDR2: SGHRS, YFSETQ. The CDR3 nucleotides are TGCGCCAGCAGCTTCGCTTTCCAACAGGGATACACTGAAGCTTTCTTT. Its translation is CASSFAFQQGYTEAFF.

The chain links TRBV2 to TRBJ1-2; 8 bases map to TRBD1. The V gene's germline CDR1 is SNHLY and CDR2 FYNNEI. V shed 10 bases, J shed 5 bases, and the junction held 3 bases outside the gene matches. The CDR3 runs 11 residues. CDR3 DNA: TGTGCCACCCGACAGGGGTATGGCTACACCTTC. Translated: CATRQGYGYTF.

The V call is TRBV7-9, the J call TRBJ2-1; D not certain. This CDR3 has 14 residues. The ends were cut back, 3 bases at V and 0 bases at J, with 6 bases in the middle. Germline V gene sequence: CDR1 SEHNR, CDR2 FQNEAQ (reference sequence). CDR3 sequence reads: CASSFPNSYNEQFF. The CDR3 DNA follows: TGTGCCAGCAGCTTCCCTAACTCCTACAATGAGCAGTTCTTC.

The V call is TRBV28, the J call TRBJ1-5; D unclear. Germline CDR1 reads MDHEN; CDR2 reads SYDVKM. CDR3 length: 13 residues. V was shortened by 9 bases and J by 8 bases, with 17 bases between the two germline ends. Here the CDR3 reads CASIGEGTKPQHF. The CDR3, as DNA: TGTGCCAGTATCGGGGAGGGCACTAAGCCCCAGCATTTT.

The chain uses TRBV21-1 and TRBJ1-5. TRBV21-1 is annotated as a pseudogene. The CDR3 totals 17 residues. In DNA form, the CDR3 reads TGTGCCAGCAGCAAAGGCAAGAGGGCCCGGCCCAATCAGCCCCAGCATTTT. Amino acid sequence: CASSKGKRARPNQPQHF.

The chain links TRBV10-2 to TRBJ2-7; D is ambiguous. The ends were cut back, 6 bases at V and 0 bases at J, with 15 bases in the middle. The germline gives CDR1 WSHSY, CDR2 SAAADI. The CDR3 runs to 15 residues. CDR3 loop: CASREGARSSYEQYF. The CDR3, as DNA: TGCGCCAGCAGGGAAGGAGCGAGGAGCTCCTACGAGCAGTACTTC.

This rearrangement joins TRBV24-1 to TRBJ2-1; 8 nucleotides align to TRBD1. After removal of 3 bases from V and 10 bases from J, the junction contained 7 bases not matched to a gene. CDR1 and CDR2 from the germline V gene are KGHDR and SFDVKD. CDR3 length: 14 amino acids. Here the CDR3 DNA reads TGTGCCACCAGTGATACAGACAGGGACAGGGAGCAGTTCTTC. This gives the protein CATSDTDRDREQFF.

The V gene is TRBV19, the J gene TRBJ1-2, with 7 bases identical to TRBD1. Per germline, CDR1 LNHDA and CDR2 SQIVND (reference sequence). The CDR3 runs 16 residues. V shed 3 bases and J 6 bases; nucleotides not matched to a gene: 13. The CDR3 loop reads CASSIHMAAGGNGYTF. Written as DNA, the CDR3 is TGTGCCAGTAGTATTCACATGGCGGCAGGGGGTAATGGCTACACCTTC.

The V call is TRBV24-1, the J call TRBJ2-5, with 7 bases identical to TRBD2. CDR3 size: 15 residues. CDR1 is KGHDR and CDR2 is SFDVKD in the germline V gene. Trimming removed 6 bases from V and 5 bases from J; junction bases left unmatched: 11. CDR3 in DNA: TGTGCCACCAGTAAAAATCAGGGCGGGGGTGAGACCCAGTACTTC. Translating it yields CATSKNQGGGETQYF.

V and J are TRBV25-1 and TRBJ1-6; D unresolved. Germline values: CDR1 MGHDK, CDR2 SYGVNS. V was trimmed by 2 bases and J by 9 bases, leaving 14 bases between them. The CDR3 is 15 residues long. Here the CDR3 reads CASSEMEASGSPLHF. For the CDR3, the DNA is TGTGCCAGCAGTGAAATGGAGGCTTCCGGTTCACCCCTCCACTTT.

The rearrangement links TRBV6-5 to TRBJ2-5, with D perhaps matching TRBD2 (6 bases). Germline CDR1 reads MNHEY; CDR2 reads SVGAGI. Trimming left V 6 bases short and J 0 bases short, with 11 bases between. The CDR3 has 14 amino acids. CDR3 coding DNA: TGTGCCAGCAGGGTTAGCGGCAACCAAGAGACCCAGTACTTC. Its translation: CASRVSGNQETQYF.

This chain links TRBV3-1 (or the pseudogene TRBV3-2) with TRBJ1-2, with 11 nucleotides matching TRBD1. V dropped 4 bases and J dropped 4; count of bases not matched to a gene: 5. The CDR3 covers 15 residues. Germline CDR1 reads LGHDT; CDR2 reads YNNKEL (reference sequence). The CDR3, as DNA: TGTGCCAGCAGCCGGACAGGGGGCGGGGGCTATGGCTACACCTTC. Translated, it gives CASSRTGGGGYGYTF.

The chain employs TRBV6-5 and TRBJ1-4; the match to TRBD1 covers 7 bases. With 4 bases clipped from V and 8 bases from J, the junction kept 4 bases outside the gene matches. The length of the CDR3 is 13 residues. Germline V CDR1 and CDR2: MNHEY, SVGAGI. The DNA for the CDR3 is TGTGCCAGCAGTTTTGGACAGGAGGAAAAACTGTTTTTT. Its translation is CASSFGQEEKLFF.

The chain has TRBV7-9 and TRBJ2-7; TRBD1 matches 7 bases. The junction had 9 bases not matched to a gene; V was cut back by 5 bases and J by 2 bases. This CDR3 spans 15 amino acids. The germline V gene encodes CDR1 SEHNR and CDR2 FQNEAQ (reference sequence). The chain's CDR3 is CASSTPEGATYEQYF. The CDR3 DNA sequence: TGTGCCAGCAGCACCCCCGAGGGGGCTACCTACGAGCAGTACTTC. Together with reference TRBV7-9 and TRBJ2-7, the CDR3 gives the full variable domain: DTGVSQNPRHKITKRGQNVTFRCDPISEHNRLYWYRQTLGQGPEFLTYFQNEAQLEKSRLLSDRFSAERPKGSFSTLEIQRTEQGDSAMYLCASSTPEGATYEQYFGPGTRLTVT.

The V call is TRBV7-9, the J call TRBJ2-1; 9 bases match TRBD2. The CDR3 sequence is 13 residues long. V lost 6 bases, J lost 3 bases, and 0 bases stayed unmatched. Germline CDR1 is SEHNR and CDR2 is FQNEAQ (reference sequence). The DNA of the CDR3 is TGTGCCAGCAGGACTAGCGGCTACAATGAGCAGTTCTTC. As protein: CASRTSGYNEQFF.

This chain joins TRBV2 and TRBJ2-6; D gene uncertain. The germline V and J ends were trimmed by 5 bases and 4 bases, with 12 bases remaining between them. CDR1 and CDR2 (germline): SNHLY, FYNNEI. CDR3 length equals 15 residues. CDR3 sequence (DNA): TGTGCCAGCAGTCCCCCCCTGGCCGGGGCCAACGTCCTGACTTTC. Translated, it gives CASSPPLAGANVLTF.

The rearrangement uses TRBV5-4 and TRBJ2-2; 8 bases align to TRBD1. This CDR3 is built from 15 residues. Germline V lookup: CDR1 SGHNT, CDR2 YYREEE (reference sequence). J lost 5 bases, V lost 5 bases, and 8 bases had no gene match. CDR3: CASRGTGAGTGELFF. DNA of the CDR3: TGTGCCAGCAGAGGGACAGGTGCGGGTACCGGGGAGCTGTTTTTT. Looking up the rest from reference TRBV5-4 and TRBJ2-2 gives the full variable domain: ETGVTQSPTHLIKTRGQQVTLRCSSQSGHNTVSWYQQALGQGPQFIFQYYREEENGRGNFPPRFSGLQFPNYSSELNVNALELDDSALYLCASRGTGAGTGELFFGEGSRLTVL.